This T cell receptor beta chain was sequenced during a study of T cell repertoires in cytomegalovirus infection. Trimming took 5 bases from V and 2 from J; bases not matched to a gene: 6. The CDR3 runs 14 residues. Germline loops: CDR1 MNHEY, CDR2 SVGEGT. TCRdb re-derived calls from the reads in MiXCR, one entry per CDR3 protein. This table has around 450,000 distinct CDR3 sequences, approximately 30% appearing once. Sequenced input: PBMCs. This receptor was taken from a human donor in good health (CMV status not recorded). Some clones in this sample may be carry-over from other donors' samples. The chain joins TRBV6-2 or TRBV6-3 to TRBJ2-7, with TRBD1 matching 7 bases. The CDR3 sequence: CASSKGAVAYEQYF. DNA of the CDR3: TGTGCCAGCAGTAAGGGGGCAGTCGCCTACGAGCAGTACTTC.